This TCR beta chain was recorded in a study of blood T cells in healthy people across ages. Using a J-beta primer mix together with a sample-barcoded 5' primer, a second PCR was run for roughly 7 to 12 cycles. MiXCR was run by TCRdb on the 5' RACE reads, yielding one entry per CDR3 protein. Here the sample spans about 780,000 distinct CDR3 sequences, about half being singletons. Comments on this clonotype: No DNA is shown, since the ends of the CDR3 on it are uncertain; the CDR3 is the one TCRdb lists.

Germline V gene sequence: CDR1 LGHNA, CDR2 YNFKEQ. The CDR3 adds up to 17 amino acids, both ends counted. Sequencing used blood. This clonotype was sampled from a man older than 75 in good health. V usage is TRBV4-2 and J usage is TRBJ2-3; the tabulated D call, TRBD1, remains unverified against the DNA. The CDR3 spells CASSQVGQGASTDTRYF.